Following are 21 T cell receptor beta chains from one sample sequenced in a study of CD8+ T cells in alopecia areata. Extracted RNA was reverse transcribed into cDNA, the sequencing template. The assay was immunoSEQ multiplex PCR, and TCRdb's table has in-frame clones only and misses some. The sample records some 130,000 clones, 45% to 50% being singletons. Specimen: CD8+ T cells sorted from blood, collected at week 0. The receptors derive from a human donor with alopecia areata.

The table lists this clone with a few counts. The chain couples TRBV7-2 to TRBJ2-7; 8 bases map to TRBD1. Looked up from germline, CDR1 is SGHTA and CDR2 is FQGNSA. V dropped 3 bases and J dropped 2; count of bases not matched to a gene: 9. The CDR3 has 16 amino acids. CDR3 loop: CASSLVTGAGPYEQYF. The DNA of the CDR3 is TGTGCCAGCAGCTTGGTGACAGGGGCGGGTCCCTACGAGCAGTACTTC. Drawing the rest from reference TRBV7-2 and TRBJ2-7, the complete variable domain is GAGVSQSPSNKVTEKGKDVELRCDPISGHTALYWYRQSLGQGLEFLIYFQGNSAPDKSGLPSDRFSAERTGGSVSTLTIQRTQQEDSAVYLCASSLVTGAGPYEQYFGPGTRLTVT.

Only a few counts were recorded for this clone. The V and J genes are TRBV27 and TRBJ2-7; TRBD1 matches 8 bases. The CDR3 has 14 residues. Germline trimming cut 6 bases from V and 3 bases from J; bases unmatched to any gene: 7. Germline V gene lookup returns CDR1 MNHEY and CDR2 SMNVEV (reference sequence). The CDR3 coding sequence is TGTGCCAGCAGCCTTGCAGGGGGCATCTACGAGCAGTACTTC. Amino acid sequence: CASSLAGGIYEQYF.

The chain links TRBV29-1 to TRBJ1-5; D not certain. Germline V gives CDR1 SQVTM, CDR2 ANQGSEA. Trimming removed 5 bases from V and 9 bases from J, with 14 bases in between. CDR3 length: 12 amino acids. The DNA of the CDR3 is TGCAGCGTTATTCTCCCACGTGGGCCCCAGCATTTT. Protein product: CSVILPRGPQHF.

The genes are TRBV4-2 and TRBJ1-6; D call uncertain. Germline loops: CDR1 LGHNA, CDR2 YNFKEQ. The CDR3 is 15 amino acids. Trimming stripped 0 bases from V and 0 bases from J, with 3 bases between. The CDR3: CASSQESSYNSPLHF. The CDR3 DNA reads as TGTGCCAGCAGCCAAGAAAGCTCCTATAATTCACCCCTCCACTTT.

The chain is built from TRBV29-1 and TRBJ2-1, with 7 bases that match TRBD2. Trimming took 4 bases from V and 10 from J; bases not matched to a gene: 7. The CDR3 sequence is 12 residues long. Germline V gives CDR1 SQVTM, CDR2 ANQGSEA. CDR3 in DNA: TGCAGCGTTGTTTGGGAGGGTCAAGAGCAGTTCTTC. Its translation is CSVVWEGQEQFF.

The genes are TRBV11-3 and TRBJ2-1, with a weak D call TRBD1 (6 bases). V lost 4 bases and J 9 bases, leaving 13 bases between the germline ends. The CDR3 contains 13 residues. Germline CDR1 is SGHNT and CDR2 is YENEEA. CDR3 nucleotides: TGTGCCAGCAGCTGGACAGTATTTGGTGAGCAGTTCTTC. Translating it yields CASSWTVFGEQFF.

This chain connects TRBV4-1 to TRBJ1-2; D remains unclear. CDR1 and CDR2 (germline): MGHRA, YSYEKL. The CDR3 loop spans 14 amino acids. Trimming stripped 1 base from V and 2 bases from J, with 8 bases between. The CDR3 region has the DNA TGCGCCAGCAGCCAAGTAGCACAGAACTATGGCTACACCTTC. Translated, it gives CASSQVAQNYGYTF.

The gene calls are TRBV27 and TRBJ1-1; D might be TRBD1 (5 bases). V lost 4 bases and J 1 base, leaving 7 bases between the germline ends. CDR1 and CDR2 from the germline V gene are MNHEY and SMNVEV (reference sequence). CDR3 length equals 13 residues. CDR3 protein: CASSYQGNTEAFF. In DNA, the CDR3 is TGTGCCAGCAGTTATCAGGGGAACACTGAAGCTTTCTTT.

This clone showed up just once. This sequence joins TRBV29-1 and TRBJ2-7; the D is unclear. The CDR3 has 14 amino acids. In germline, CDR1 is SQVTM, CDR2 ANQGSEA. Trimming pared 4 bases from V and 6 bases from J, leaving 19 bases between. In DNA form, the CDR3 reads TGCAGCGTTGGTCCCCTAAGGGCACCCCTCGAGCAGTACTTC. Translating it yields CSVGPLRAPLEQYF.

This clone was seen many times. The V call is TRBV27, the J call TRBJ2-7, with TRBD2 matching 10 bases. This CDR3 is 14 amino acids long. With V trimmed by 6 bases and J by 9 bases, 11 bases remained unmatched. The germline gives CDR1 MNHEY, CDR2 SMNVEV (reference sequence). CDR3 DNA: TGTGCCAGCAGCTTTCTAGCGGGAGCAACGGGGCAGTACTTC. It specifies CASSFLAGATGQYF.

The chain uses TRBV29-1 and TRBJ2-1; D gene unclear. Germline V gene sequence: CDR1 SQVTM, CDR2 ANQGSEA. Trimming took 4 bases from V and 8 from J, leaving 6 bases between them. The CDR3 extends over 10 amino acids. The CDR3 DNA sequence: TGCAGCGTTGCTGGGGATGAGCAGTTCTTC. This translates into CSVAGDEQFF.

With regard to this clone: The sample carries other DNA sequences with the same CDR3. This chain links TRBV5-1 with TRBJ2-1, with 10 bases matching TRBD2. V lost 2 bases to trimming and J lost 4 bases; unmatched junction nucleotides: 9. CDR1 and CDR2 (germline): SGHRS, YFSETQ. The CDR3 has 17 residues. The CDR3 nucleotides read TGCGCCAGCAGCTTAATTCCTAGCGGGGGTGGATACAATGAGCAGTTCTTC. As protein: CASSLIPSGGGYNEQFF. Based on the CDR3 plus reference TRBV5-1 and TRBJ2-1, the full variable domain is KAGVTQTPRYLIKTRGQQVTLSCSPISGHRSVSWYQQTPGQGLQFLFEYFSETQRNKGNFPGRFSGRQFSNSRSEMNVSTLELGDSALYLCASSLIPSGGGYNEQFFGPGTRLTVL.

The chain joins TRBV29-1 to TRBJ2-2; D remains unclear. The V gene lost 7 bases and the J gene lost 3 bases, with 12 bases spanning the gap. CDR1 and CDR2 from the germline V gene are SQVTM and ANQGSEA. This CDR3 spans 13 amino acids. CDR3 protein: CSALGRDTGELFF. In DNA, the CDR3 is TGCAGCGCTCTAGGAAGGGACACCGGGGAGCTGTTTTTT.

This clone was seen more than once but under ten times. The chain recombines TRBV30 with TRBJ1-1; TRBD1 agrees at 9 bases. V lost 4 bases and J lost 4; bases outside the gene matches: 4. There are 13 residues in the CDR3. CDR1 is GTSNPN and CDR2 is SVGIG in the germline V gene (reference sequence). In DNA form, the CDR3 reads TGTGCCTGGACCGACAGGGGGTTCACTGAAGCTTTCTTT. Its protein is CAWTDRGFTEAFF.

Many counts were recorded for this clone. V usage is TRBV4-3 and J usage is TRBJ2-2; no definite D call. The V end lost 5 bases, the J end lost 1 base, and 8 bases lay between the germline ends. This CDR3 has 14 residues. Looked up from germline, CDR1 is LGHNA and CDR2 is YSLEER. CDR3 sequence: CASSYGENTGELFF. CDR3 nucleotides: TGCGCCAGCAGCTATGGGGAGAACACCGGGGAGCTGTTTTTT.

This clone showed up just a few times. V and J are TRBV4-2 and TRBJ1-4; D call uncertain. V gave up 1 base and J gave up 5 bases, with 8 bases separating them. The CDR3 is 14 residues long. Germline V gene sequence: CDR1 LGHNA, CDR2 YNFKEQ. DNA of the CDR3: TGTGCCAGCAGCCAAGGGATTGAAAATGAAAAACTGTTTTTT. As protein: CASSQGIENEKLFF.

The rearrangement joins TRBV5-1 to TRBJ2-7; possibly TRBD1 for D (5 bases). The CDR3 runs 13 residues. Trimming took 2 bases from V and 0 from J, leaving 6 bases between them. Germline V gene data show CDR1 as SGHRS and CDR2 as YFSETQ. The CDR3 DNA is TGCGCCAGCAGCTTAGGGGCCTCCTACGAGCAGTACTTC. Translating it yields CASSLGASYEQYF.

This rearrangement joins TRBV9 to TRBJ2-7, with D unresolved. V gave up 0 bases and J gave up 2 bases, with 6 bases separating them. The length of the CDR3 is 13 residues. Germline values: CDR1 SGDLS, CDR2 YYNGEE. This CDR3 is CASSVDTTYEQYF. The CDR3 DNA sequence: TGTGCCAGCAGCGTAGATACAACCTACGAGCAGTACTTC.

Regarding this clone: The sample has other DNA sequences that encode this CDR3 too. V and J are TRBV29-1 and TRBJ1-2, with D hard to call. Per the germline V gene, CDR1 is SQVTM and CDR2 is ANQGSEA. The length of the CDR3 is 13 residues. V was cut by 1 base and J by 6 bases, with 12 bases left in between. CDR3 DNA sequence: TGCAGCGTTGAAGCAGTTGGTTTCGATGGCTACACCTTC. It is translated as CSVEAVGFDGYTF.

DNA for the CDR3: TGTGCCAGCAGCCGCGGACTAGCGGGGGAGGCCTACGAGCAGTACTTC. Encoded protein: CASSRGLAGEAYEQYF. The rearrangement links TRBV5-6 to TRBJ2-7, with 13 bases matching TRBD2. Germline-derived CDR1 and CDR2 are SGHDT and YYEEEE. The CDR3 extends over 16 amino acids. Trimming took 4 bases from V and 2 from J; bases not matched to a gene: 6.

Comments on this clone: A read error may be the cause here, since a much bigger clone is one base away. The chain couples TRBV25-1 to TRBJ1-6, with no clear D. Trimming shortened V by 2 bases and J by 10 bases, and 9 bases separated the two germline ends. The germline CDR1 and CDR2 sequences are MGHDK and SYGVNS. This CDR3 is built from 13 residues. CDR3 sequence reads: CASSERGESPLHF. DNA for the CDR3: TGTGCCAGCAGTGAACGGGGAGAGTCACCCCTCCACTTT.